The rows below give T cell receptor beta chains drawn from one sample of a study of T cells in tumors and immune-related adverse events. Repertoires were generated with immunoSEQ multiplex PCR, while TCRdb's copy carries only in-frame clones and drops some. The sample records around 10,000 clones, just under 95% being singletons. Material: lymph node tissue, obtained from a patient treated with anti-PD-1 therapy. These TCRs come from a female donor with metastatic renal cell carcinoma. The CDR3 runs from the conserved cysteine through the conserved F or W. Each record gives: D gene, V gene, clone size, J gene, CDR3 DNA, CDR3 protein. D genes are given only for firm matches. The size of a clone is reported for some rows only, either as once, few or many, or as a class for expanded clones.

d_call: TRBD2
v_call: TRBV13
clone_size: .
j_call: TRBJ2-7
cdr3_nt: TGTGCCAGCAGCTTAACGGCCGGGAGGTCTTGGGAGCAGTACTTC
cdr3_aa: CASSLTAGRSWEQYF

d_call: .
v_call: TRBV25-1
clone_size: .
j_call: TRBJ2-3
cdr3_nt: TGTGCCAGCAGTGATCCAAACACAGATACGCAGTATTTT
cdr3_aa: CASSDPNTDTQYF

d_call: .
v_call: TRBV11-2
clone_size: .
j_call: TRBJ2-3
cdr3_nt: TGTGCCAGCACCCAGAGGGACCTCTTCGCAGATACGCAGTATTTT
cdr3_aa: CASTQRDLFADTQYF

d_call: TRBD1
v_call: TRBV10-2
clone_size: .
j_call: TRBJ2-2
cdr3_nt: TGCGCCAGCAAGAGGACAGGGGGTCCCGGGGAGCTGTTTTTT
cdr3_aa: CASKRTGGPGELFF

d_call: .
v_call: TRBV6-6
clone_size: once
j_call: TRBJ1-1
cdr3_nt: TGTGCCAGCAGTGACTCCAGGGGATTATGGACTGAAGCTTTCTTT
cdr3_aa: CASSDSRGLWTEAFF

d_call: TRBD2
v_call: TRBV11-3
clone_size: .
j_call: TRBJ2-7
cdr3_nt: TGTGCCAGCAGCTTAGGGCCCTATCTAGCGGTCTACGAGCAGTACTTC
cdr3_aa: CASSLGPYLAVYEQYF

d_call: .
v_call: TRBV11-2
clone_size: .
j_call: TRBJ2-7
cdr3_nt: TGTGCCACAGAAAAAGGCCTCTCCTACGAGCAGTACTTC
cdr3_aa: CATEKGLSYEQYF

d_call: .
v_call: TRBV10-3
clone_size: .
j_call: TRBJ2-1
cdr3_nt: TGTGCCAACGCCTTATTGTTGGACAATGAGCAGTTCTTC
cdr3_aa: CANALLLDNEQFF

d_call: .
v_call: TRBV27
clone_size: once
j_call: TRBJ2-1
cdr3_nt: TGTGCCAGCAGTTTCTTAGTGGGGCTTACCTACAATGAGCAGTTCTTC
cdr3_aa: CASSFLVGLTYNEQFF

d_call: TRBD1
v_call: TRBV30
clone_size: .
j_call: TRBJ1-1
cdr3_nt: TGTGCCTGGAGTGGGGACAGAGTTGAAGCTTTCTTT
cdr3_aa: CAWSGDRVEAFF

d_call: .
v_call: TRBV28
clone_size: .
j_call: TRBJ2-1
cdr3_nt: TGTGCCAGCAGTTCGCCTCCCCTGCCCAATGAGCAGTTCTTC
cdr3_aa: CASSSPPLPNEQFF

d_call: .
v_call: TRBV6-1
clone_size: .
j_call: TRBJ2-5
cdr3_nt: TGTGCCAGCAAAGAACTAGAAGGGGAGTGGGAGACCCAGTACTTC
cdr3_aa: CASKELEGEWETQYF

d_call: .
v_call: TRBV7-2
clone_size: .
j_call: TRBJ2-7
cdr3_nt: TGTGCCAGCAGCTTAGCGACAGGAAGCTCCTACGAGCAGTACTTC
cdr3_aa: CASSLATGSSYEQYF

d_call: .
v_call: TRBV5-5
clone_size: .
j_call: TRBJ2-7
cdr3_nt: TGTGCCAGCAGACTCACCGGGAACTCCTACGAGCAGTACTTC
cdr3_aa: CASRLTGNSYEQYF

d_call: .
v_call: TRBV4-3
clone_size: .
j_call: TRBJ1-4
cdr3_nt: TGCGCCAGCAGCCAGTACGGATCTAATGAAAAACTGTTTTTT
cdr3_aa: CASSQYGSNEKLFF

d_call: .
v_call: TRBV4-2
clone_size: few
j_call: TRBJ2-3
cdr3_nt: TGTGCCAGCAGCCAAGATTACCGGGCAGATACGCAGTATTTT
cdr3_aa: CASSQDYRADTQYF

d_call: .
v_call: TRBV6-1
clone_size: .
j_call: TRBJ1-2
cdr3_nt: TGTGCCAGCAGTGAAGGAAGGACAGCTAACTATGGCTACACCTTC
cdr3_aa: CASSEGRTANYGYTF

d_call: .
v_call: TRBV10-3
clone_size: .
j_call: TRBJ1-5
cdr3_nt: TGTGCCATCAGTGAGTCTGTAATCCGTAATCAGCCCCAGCATTTT
cdr3_aa: CAISESVIRNQPQHF

d_call: .
v_call: TRBV7-8
clone_size: .
j_call: TRBJ2-5
cdr3_nt: TGTGCCAGCAGCTTAGGGTCCTCAGGGACCCAGTACTTC
cdr3_aa: CASSLGSSGTQYF

d_call: .
v_call: TRBV6-1
clone_size: once
j_call: TRBJ2-2
cdr3_nt: TGTGCCAGCACTAGATCGGGACAACACACCGGGGAGCTGTTTTTT
cdr3_aa: CASTRSGQHTGELFF

d_call: .
v_call: TRBV20-1
clone_size: .
j_call: TRBJ2-7
cdr3_nt: TGCAGTGCTCAGAGCTCCTACGAGCAGTACTTC
cdr3_aa: CSAQSSYEQYF

d_call: .
v_call: TRBV7-9
clone_size: .
j_call: TRBJ1-2
cdr3_nt: TGTGCCAGCAGCTTAGACCAGGGGTATGGCTACACCTTC
cdr3_aa: CASSLDQGYGYTF

d_call: .
v_call: TRBV6-6
clone_size: .
j_call: TRBJ2-1
cdr3_nt: TGTGCCACACGGCTACCGGGGAATGAGCAGTTCTTC
cdr3_aa: CATRLPGNEQFF

d_call: .
v_call: TRBV2
clone_size: .
j_call: TRBJ1-3
cdr3_nt: TGTGCCAGCAGTGGGGCATCTTACACCATATATTTT
cdr3_aa: CASSGASYTIYF

d_call: TRBD2
v_call: TRBV7-2
clone_size: .
j_call: TRBJ2-5
cdr3_nt: TGTGCCAGCAGCCCCCACGTGGCGGGGGGGGAGACCCAGTACTTC
cdr3_aa: CASSPHVAGGETQYF

d_call: .
v_call: TRBV2
clone_size: .
j_call: TRBJ1-1
cdr3_nt: TGTGCCAGCAGTGGGACGTACACTGAAGCTTTCTTT
cdr3_aa: CASSGTYTEAFF

d_call: .
v_call: TRBV19
clone_size: .
j_call: TRBJ2-7
cdr3_nt: TGTGCCAGTAGTGACCGAAGGGGCTACCACGAGCAGTACTTC
cdr3_aa: CASSDRRGYHEQYF

d_call: .
v_call: TRBV7-9
clone_size: .
j_call: TRBJ1-2
cdr3_nt: TGTGCCAGCAGCTTAGGGCCAGGGGCTAACTATGGCTACACCTTC
cdr3_aa: CASSLGPGANYGYTF

d_call: .
v_call: TRBV18
clone_size: .
j_call: TRBJ2-5
cdr3_nt: TGTGCCAGCTCAATCGCGGGTGACGAGACCCAGTACTTC
cdr3_aa: CASSIAGDETQYF

d_call: .
v_call: TRBV5-1
clone_size: .
j_call: TRBJ1-2
cdr3_nt: TGCGCCAGCAGCTTGGGCGATACTAACTATGGCTACACCTTC
cdr3_aa: CASSLGDTNYGYTF

d_call: TRBD2
v_call: TRBV4-1
clone_size: .
j_call: TRBJ2-1
cdr3_nt: TGCGCCAGCAGCCAATTGGCCCTAATTATGCTAGCGGGGTCCTACAATGAGCAGTTCTTC
cdr3_aa: CASSQLALIMLAGSYNEQFF

d_call: .
v_call: TRBV9
clone_size: once
j_call: TRBJ2-1
cdr3_nt: TGTGCCAGCAGTAGGGGGACGGCCTCCTACAATGAGCAGTTCTTC
cdr3_aa: CASSRGTASYNEQFF

d_call: .
v_call: TRBV19
clone_size: .
j_call: TRBJ1-4
cdr3_nt: TGTGCCAGCAATGACGGTGGGATCCCCGATTCCTATGAAAAACTGTTTTTT
cdr3_aa: CASNDGGIPDSYEKLFF

d_call: .
v_call: TRBV7-9
clone_size: .
j_call: TRBJ1-4
cdr3_nt: TGTGCCAGCAGCTTAGCGTTAGCCCCAACTAATGAAAAACTGTTTTTT
cdr3_aa: CASSLALAPTNEKLFF

d_call: .
v_call: TRBV10-1
clone_size: .
j_call: TRBJ2-7
cdr3_nt: TGCGCCAGCAGTCGAGGAACAGTCGCCGAGCAGTACTTC
cdr3_aa: CASSRGTVAEQYF

d_call: .
v_call: TRBV7-2
clone_size: .
j_call: TRBJ2-7
cdr3_nt: TGTGCCAGCAGCTTACGACGGGGGGCGGGTTACGAGCAGTACTTC
cdr3_aa: CASSLRRGAGYEQYF

d_call: .
v_call: TRBV12-5
clone_size: .
j_call: TRBJ1-5
cdr3_nt: TGTGCTAGTGGTTTGGTACGACAGGCGGTTTATAGCAATCAGCCCCAGCATTTT
cdr3_aa: CASGLVRQAVYSNQPQHF